The entry below describes one T cell receptor beta chain. Its antigen is as yet unknown. The sample comes from a study of cytotoxic CD8 clonotypes in ibrutinib-treated CLL. General study points: Public clonotypes, an uncommon group, contracted or remained stable on treatment.

This CDR3 is 16 amino acids long. V was trimmed by 0 bases and J by 0 bases, leaving 9 bases between them. Germline V gene data show CDR1 as MGHRA and CDR2 as YSYEKL. Depths of 1 in 200,000 to 1 in 1 million T cells were the sequencing target. Some clones are missing from TCRdb's copy, which holds only in-frame ones; the method was immunoSEQ multiplex PCR. Here the sample spans about 300,000 clones, roughly four fifths being singletons. This TCR came from a human donor with chronic lymphocytic leukemia. Sequences were derived from PBMCs, sampled at disease progression, from a patient treated with ibrutinib. The V call is TRBV4-1, the J call TRBJ1-5; D is unclear. The CDR3 reads CASSQDKVYSNQPQHF. The CDR3 DNA is TGCGCCAGCAGCCAAGATAAAGTTTATAGCAATCAGCCCCAGCATTTT.